This TCR beta chain was captured in a study of blood T cell repertoires in COVID-19. The CDR3 length is 12 residues. After removal of 3 bases from V and 12 bases from J, the junction contained 7 bases not matched to a gene. The germline gives CDR1 SGHDT, CDR2 YYEEEE. Sequenced by immunoSEQ multiplex PCR; TCRdb stores in-frame clones only, minus some. The table lists over 200,000 clones, roughly nine tenths of them singletons, with 0.65% to 0.85% in the top ten. The J gene is TRBJ2-7, the V gene TRBV5-6, with 9 bases identical to TRBD1. Sequenced input: peripheral blood. The receptor was isolated from a middle-aged man with acute or convalescent COVID-19. The CDR3 region is CASSSGQGFWYF. CDR3 coding DNA: TGTGCCAGCAGCTCGGGACAGGGTTTTTGGTACTTC.